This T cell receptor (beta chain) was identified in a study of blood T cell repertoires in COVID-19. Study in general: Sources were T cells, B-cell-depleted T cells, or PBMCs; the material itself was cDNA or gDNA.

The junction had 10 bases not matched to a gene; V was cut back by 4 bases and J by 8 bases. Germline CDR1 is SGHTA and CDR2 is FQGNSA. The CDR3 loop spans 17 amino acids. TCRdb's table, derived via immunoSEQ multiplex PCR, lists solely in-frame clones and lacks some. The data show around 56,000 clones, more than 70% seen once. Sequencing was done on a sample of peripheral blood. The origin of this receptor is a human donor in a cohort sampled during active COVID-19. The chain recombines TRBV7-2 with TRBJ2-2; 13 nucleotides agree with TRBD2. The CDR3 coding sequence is TGTGCCAGCAGCTACGGCACTAGCGGGGGGGCCTATGGGGAGCTGTTTTTT. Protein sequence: CASSYGTSGGAYGELFF.